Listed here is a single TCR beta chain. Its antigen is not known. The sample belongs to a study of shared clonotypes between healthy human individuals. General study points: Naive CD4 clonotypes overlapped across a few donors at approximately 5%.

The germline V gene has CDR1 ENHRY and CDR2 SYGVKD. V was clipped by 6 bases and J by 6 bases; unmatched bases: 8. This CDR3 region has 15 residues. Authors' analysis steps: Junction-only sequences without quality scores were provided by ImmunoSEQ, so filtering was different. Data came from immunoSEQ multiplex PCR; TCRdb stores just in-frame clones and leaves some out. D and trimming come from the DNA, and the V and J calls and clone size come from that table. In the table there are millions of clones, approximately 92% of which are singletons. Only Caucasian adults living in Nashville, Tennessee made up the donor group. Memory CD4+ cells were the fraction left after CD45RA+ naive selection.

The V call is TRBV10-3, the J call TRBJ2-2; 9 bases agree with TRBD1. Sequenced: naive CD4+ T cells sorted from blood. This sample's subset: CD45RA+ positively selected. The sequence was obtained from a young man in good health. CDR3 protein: CAIRERDREAGELFF. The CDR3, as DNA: TGTGCCATCAGGGAGCGGGACAGGGAGGCCGGGGAGCTGTTTTTT.